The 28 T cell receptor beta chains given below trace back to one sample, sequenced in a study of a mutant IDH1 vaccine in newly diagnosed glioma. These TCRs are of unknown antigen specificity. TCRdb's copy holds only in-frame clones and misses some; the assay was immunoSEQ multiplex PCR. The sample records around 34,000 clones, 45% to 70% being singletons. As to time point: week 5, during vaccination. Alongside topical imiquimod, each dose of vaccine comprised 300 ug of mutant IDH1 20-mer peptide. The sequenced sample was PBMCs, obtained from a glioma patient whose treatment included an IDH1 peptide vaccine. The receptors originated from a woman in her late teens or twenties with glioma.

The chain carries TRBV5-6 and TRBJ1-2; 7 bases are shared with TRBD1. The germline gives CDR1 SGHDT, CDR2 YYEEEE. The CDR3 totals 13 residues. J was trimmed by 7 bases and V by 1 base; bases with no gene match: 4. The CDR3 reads CASSLRQGGGYTF. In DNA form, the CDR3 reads TGTGCCAGCAGCTTGAGGCAGGGGGGTGGCTACACCTTC.

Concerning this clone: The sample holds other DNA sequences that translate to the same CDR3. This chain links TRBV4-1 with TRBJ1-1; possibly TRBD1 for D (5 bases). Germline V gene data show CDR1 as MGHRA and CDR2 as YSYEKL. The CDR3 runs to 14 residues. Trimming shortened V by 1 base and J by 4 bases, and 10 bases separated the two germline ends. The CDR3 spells CASSQVQDGTEAFF. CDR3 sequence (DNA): TGCGCCAGCAGCCAAGTACAGGATGGCACTGAAGCTTTCTTT.

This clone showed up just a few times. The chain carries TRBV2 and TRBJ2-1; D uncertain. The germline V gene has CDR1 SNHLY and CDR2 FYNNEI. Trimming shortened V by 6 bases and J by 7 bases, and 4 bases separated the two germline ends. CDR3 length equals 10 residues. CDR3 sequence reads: CASRINEQFF. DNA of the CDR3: TGTGCCAGCAGAATAAATGAGCAGTTCTTC.

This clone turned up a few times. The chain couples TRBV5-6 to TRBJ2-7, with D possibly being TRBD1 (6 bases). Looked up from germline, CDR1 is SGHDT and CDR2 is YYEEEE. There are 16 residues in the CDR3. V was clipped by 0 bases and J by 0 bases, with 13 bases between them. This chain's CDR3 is CASSLGTAEPSYEQYF. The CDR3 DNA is TGTGCCAGCAGCTTGGGGACAGCAGAACCCTCCTACGAGCAGTACTTC.

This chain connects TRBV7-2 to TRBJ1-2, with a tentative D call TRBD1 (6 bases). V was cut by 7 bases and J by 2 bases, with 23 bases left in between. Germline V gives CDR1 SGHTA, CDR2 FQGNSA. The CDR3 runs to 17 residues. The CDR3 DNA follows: TGTGCCAGCATCGAAAGGGCCCCCCACGGACAGAACTATGGCTACACCTTC. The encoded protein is CASIERAPHGQNYGYTF.

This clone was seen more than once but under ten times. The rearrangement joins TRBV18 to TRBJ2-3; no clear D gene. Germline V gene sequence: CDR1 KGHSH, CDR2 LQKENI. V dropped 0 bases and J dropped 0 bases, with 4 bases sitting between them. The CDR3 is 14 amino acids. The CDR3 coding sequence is TGTGCCAGCTCACCACCTTCTAGCACAGATACGCAGTATTTT. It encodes CASSPPSSTDTQYF.

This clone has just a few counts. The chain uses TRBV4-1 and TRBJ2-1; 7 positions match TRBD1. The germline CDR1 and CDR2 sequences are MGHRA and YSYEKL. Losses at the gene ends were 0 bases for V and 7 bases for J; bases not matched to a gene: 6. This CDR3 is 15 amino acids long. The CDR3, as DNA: TGCGCCAGCAGCCAAGAGAGAGGGGGCCAAAATGAGCAGTTCTTC. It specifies CASSQERGGQNEQFF.

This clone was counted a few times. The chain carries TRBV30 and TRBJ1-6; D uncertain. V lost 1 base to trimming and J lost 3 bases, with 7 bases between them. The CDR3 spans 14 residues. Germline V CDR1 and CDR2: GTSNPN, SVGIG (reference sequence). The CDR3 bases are TGTGCCTGGAGTGAGGGAGTCTATAATTCACCCCTCCACTTT. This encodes CAWSEGVYNSPLHF.

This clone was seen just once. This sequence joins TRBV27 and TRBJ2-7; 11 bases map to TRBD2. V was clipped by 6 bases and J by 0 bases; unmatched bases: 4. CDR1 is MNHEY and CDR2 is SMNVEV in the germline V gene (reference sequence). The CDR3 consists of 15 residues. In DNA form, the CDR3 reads TGTGCCAGCAGCCTCGGGACTAGCGGCTCCTACGAGCAGTACTTC. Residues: CASSLGTSGSYEQYF.

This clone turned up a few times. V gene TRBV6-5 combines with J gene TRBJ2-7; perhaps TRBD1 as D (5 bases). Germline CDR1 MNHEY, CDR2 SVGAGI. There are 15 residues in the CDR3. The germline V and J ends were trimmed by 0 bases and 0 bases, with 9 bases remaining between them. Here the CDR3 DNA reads TGTGCCAGCAGTTACTCGAATAGGGGCTCCTACGAGCAGTACTTC. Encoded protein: CASSYSNRGSYEQYF.

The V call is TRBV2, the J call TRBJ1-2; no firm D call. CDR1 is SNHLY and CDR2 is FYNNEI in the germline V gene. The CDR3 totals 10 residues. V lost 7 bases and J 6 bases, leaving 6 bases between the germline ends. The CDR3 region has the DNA TGTGCCAGCATAGACGATGGCTACACCTTC. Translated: CASIDDGYTF.

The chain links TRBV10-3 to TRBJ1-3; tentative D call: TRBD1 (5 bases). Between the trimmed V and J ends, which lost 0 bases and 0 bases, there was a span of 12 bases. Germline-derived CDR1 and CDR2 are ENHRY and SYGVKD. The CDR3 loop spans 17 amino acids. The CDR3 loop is CAISESGRGVSGNTIYF. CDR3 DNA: TGTGCCATCAGTGAGTCGGGGAGGGGAGTCTCTGGAAACACCATATATTTT.

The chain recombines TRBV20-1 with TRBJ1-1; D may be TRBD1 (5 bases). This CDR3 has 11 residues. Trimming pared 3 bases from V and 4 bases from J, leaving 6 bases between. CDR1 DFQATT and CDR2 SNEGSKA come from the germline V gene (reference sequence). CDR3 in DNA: TGCAGTGCTAGGGGACCCACTGAAGCTTTCTTT. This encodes CSARGPTEAFF.

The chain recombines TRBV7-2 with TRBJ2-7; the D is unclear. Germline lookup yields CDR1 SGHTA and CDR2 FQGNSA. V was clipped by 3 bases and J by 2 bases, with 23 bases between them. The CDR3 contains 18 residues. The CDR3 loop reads CASSFGSVSYGQTYEQYF. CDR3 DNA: TGTGCCAGCAGCTTTGGATCGGTCTCTTACGGGCAAACCTACGAGCAGTACTTC.

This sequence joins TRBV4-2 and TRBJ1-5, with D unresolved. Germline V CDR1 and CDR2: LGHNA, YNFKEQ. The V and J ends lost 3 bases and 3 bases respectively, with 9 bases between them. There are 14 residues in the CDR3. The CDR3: CASSQPGDNQPQHF. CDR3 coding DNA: TGTGCCAGCAGCCAGCCGGGAGACAATCAGCCCCAGCATTTT.

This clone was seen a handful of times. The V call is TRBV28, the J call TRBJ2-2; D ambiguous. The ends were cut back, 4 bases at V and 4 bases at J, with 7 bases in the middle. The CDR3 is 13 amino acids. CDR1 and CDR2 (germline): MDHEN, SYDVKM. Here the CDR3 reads CASSSTGTGELFF. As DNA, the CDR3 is TGTGCCAGCAGTTCGACTGGCACCGGGGAGCTGTTTTTT.

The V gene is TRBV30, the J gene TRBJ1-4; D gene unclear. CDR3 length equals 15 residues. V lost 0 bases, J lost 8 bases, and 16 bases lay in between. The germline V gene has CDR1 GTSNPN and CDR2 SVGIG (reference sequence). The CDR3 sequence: CAWSVESGVQEKLFF. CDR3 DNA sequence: TGTGCCTGGAGTGTAGAGTCTGGGGTACAGGAAAAACTGTTTTTT.

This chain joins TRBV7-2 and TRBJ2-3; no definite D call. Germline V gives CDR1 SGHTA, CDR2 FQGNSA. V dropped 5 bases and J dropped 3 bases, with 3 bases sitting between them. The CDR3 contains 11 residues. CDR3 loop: CASSETDTQYF. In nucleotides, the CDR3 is TGTGCCAGCAGCGAAACAGATACGCAGTATTTT.

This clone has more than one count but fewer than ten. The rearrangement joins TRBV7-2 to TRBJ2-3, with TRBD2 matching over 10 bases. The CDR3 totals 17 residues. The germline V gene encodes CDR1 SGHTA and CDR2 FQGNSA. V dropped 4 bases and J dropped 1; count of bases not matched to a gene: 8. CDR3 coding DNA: TGTGCCAGCAGCTCAAAAGGGCTAGCGGGGGGCACAGATACGCAGTATTTT. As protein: CASSSKGLAGGTDTQYF.

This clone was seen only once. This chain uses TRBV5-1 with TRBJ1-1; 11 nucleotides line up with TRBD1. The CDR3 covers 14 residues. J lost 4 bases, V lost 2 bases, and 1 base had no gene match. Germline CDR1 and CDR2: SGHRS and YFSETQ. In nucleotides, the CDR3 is TGCGCCAGCAGCTTAGGACAGGGGGCCACTGAAGCTTTCTTT. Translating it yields CASSLGQGATEAFF. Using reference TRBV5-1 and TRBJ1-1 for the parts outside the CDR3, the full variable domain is KAGVTQTPRYLIKTRGQQVTLSCSPISGHRSVSWYQQTPGQGLQFLFEYFSETQRNKGNFPGRFSGRQFSNSRSEMNVSTLELGDSALYLCASSLGQGATEAFFGQGTRLTVV.

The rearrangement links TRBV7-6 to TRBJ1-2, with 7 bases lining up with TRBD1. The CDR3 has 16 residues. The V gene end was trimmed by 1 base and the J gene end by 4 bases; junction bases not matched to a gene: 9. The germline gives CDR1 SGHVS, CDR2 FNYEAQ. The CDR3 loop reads CASSLVGDSIGYGYTF. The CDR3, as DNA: TGTGCCAGCAGCTTAGTTGGGGACAGCATCGGCTATGGCTACACCTTC.

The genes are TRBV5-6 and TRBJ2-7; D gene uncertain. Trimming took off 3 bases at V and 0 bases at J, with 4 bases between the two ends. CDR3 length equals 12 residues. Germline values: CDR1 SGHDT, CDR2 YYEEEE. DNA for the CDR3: TGTGCCAGCAGCTCATACTCCTACGAGCAGTACTTC. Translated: CASSSYSYEQYF.

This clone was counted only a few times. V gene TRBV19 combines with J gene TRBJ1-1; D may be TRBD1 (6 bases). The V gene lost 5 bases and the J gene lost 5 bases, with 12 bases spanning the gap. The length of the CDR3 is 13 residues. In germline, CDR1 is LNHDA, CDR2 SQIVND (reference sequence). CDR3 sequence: CASSPGHETEAFF. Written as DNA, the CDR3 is TGTGCCAGTAGTCCGGGACATGAGACTGAAGCTTTCTTT.

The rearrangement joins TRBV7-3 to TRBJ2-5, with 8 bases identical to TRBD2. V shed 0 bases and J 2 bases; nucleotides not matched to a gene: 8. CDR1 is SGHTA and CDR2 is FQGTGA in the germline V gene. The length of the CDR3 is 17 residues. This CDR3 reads CASSLTHSGGMQETQYF. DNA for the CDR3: TGTGCCAGCAGCTTAACCCACAGCGGGGGAATGCAAGAGACCCAGTACTTC.

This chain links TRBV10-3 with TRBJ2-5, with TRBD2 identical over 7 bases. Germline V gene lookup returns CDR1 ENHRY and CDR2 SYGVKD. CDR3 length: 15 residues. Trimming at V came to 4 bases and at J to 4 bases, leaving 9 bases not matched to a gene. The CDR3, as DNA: TGTGCCATCAGTGCCGGACTAGGGGAGGGAGAGACCCAGTACTTC. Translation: CAISAGLGEGETQYF.

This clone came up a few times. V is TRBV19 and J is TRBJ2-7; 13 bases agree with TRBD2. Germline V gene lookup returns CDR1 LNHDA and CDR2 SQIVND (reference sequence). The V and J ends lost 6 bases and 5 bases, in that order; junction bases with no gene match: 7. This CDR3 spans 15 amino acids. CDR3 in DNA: TGTGCCAGTAGCCGGACTAGCGGGAGTTTCGACGAGCAGTACTTC. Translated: CASSRTSGSFDEQYF.

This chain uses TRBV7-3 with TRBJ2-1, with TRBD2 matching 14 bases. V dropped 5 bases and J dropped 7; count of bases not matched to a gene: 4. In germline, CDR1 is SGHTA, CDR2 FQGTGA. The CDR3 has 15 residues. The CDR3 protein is CASSPGLAGVNEQFF. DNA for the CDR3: TGTGCCAGCAGCCCGGGACTAGCGGGAGTTAATGAGCAGTTCTTC.

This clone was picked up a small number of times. For the CDR3, the DNA is TGTGCCAGCAGCTTTGGATCTGTTGGCCTGAACACTGAAGCTTTCTTT. Its protein product is CASSFGSVGLNTEAFF. The gene calls are TRBV7-2 and TRBJ1-1; D not certain. The CDR3 spans 16 residues. Germline V CDR1 and CDR2: SGHTA, FQGNSA. Trimming took 3 bases from V and 0 from J, leaving 14 bases between them.